The 5 T cell receptor beta chains in this list originate from one sample, sequenced in a study of T-cell reconstitution after alpha-beta-depleted transplantation in children listed by TCRdb under 2016. The sample's treatment or condition, from its label and the paper: allogeneic hematopoietic cell transplantation with graft depleted of TCRalphabeta T cells and CD19 B cells. Receptor amplification or capture employed PCR. The instrument given in TCRdb is Illumina HiSeq 2500. To normalize quantification of the TCRbeta repertoire, the TCR libraries were built with molecular barcoding that relied on unique molecular identifiers. TCRdb took the public reads, trimmed them with fastp at Q25, ran MiXCR for clone calling and kept in-frame beta chains. A single entry per CDR3 protein holds the most common genes and DNA from its merged rows. The sample table shows about 17,000 distinct CDR3 sequences, and approximately 4.9% are seen once. The ten biggest clones cover about 7% of the sample.

The input for sequencing was PBMCs, taken before TCRalphabeta/CD19-depleted stem cell transplant. These receptors came from a boy younger than 18 with acute lymphoblastic leukemia, due to receive a stem cell transplant.

This clonotype showed up many times. The rearrangement links TRBV20-1 to TRBJ1-5, with D hard to call. The V end lost 5 bases, the J end lost 3 bases, and 8 bases lay between the germline ends. The CDR3 covers 12 residues. Germline values: CDR1 DFQATT, CDR2 SNEGSKA (reference sequence). Written as DNA, the CDR3 is TGCAGTGCTTCAGATACCAATCAGCCCCAGCATTTT. Translating it yields CSASDTNQPQHF.

Ten or more counts support this clonotype. The chain uses TRBV20-1 and TRBJ2-2, with 7 bases matching TRBD1. CDR1 is DFQATT, CDR2 SNEGSKA, per germline (reference sequence). The CDR3 covers 16 residues. Germline trimming cut 1 base from V and 0 bases from J; bases unmatched to any gene: 5. The DNA of the CDR3 is TGCAGTGCTAGAGGTCTGGACAGGTCGAACACCGGGGAGCTGTTTTTT. Its translation is CSARGLDRSNTGELFF.

This clonotype appeared many times. The J gene is TRBJ1-6, the V gene TRBV6-5, with 7 positions matching TRBD1. Germline V gives CDR1 MNHEY, CDR2 SVGAGI. V was clipped by 6 bases and J by 7 bases; unmatched bases: 12. The CDR3 runs 16 residues. The DNA of the CDR3 is TGTGCCAGCAGCCCAGGAGGGGGCTCTTACAATTCACCCCTCCACTTT. This codes for CASSPGGGSYNSPLHF.

This clonotype was seen at least ten times. DNA for the CDR3: TGTGCCAGCAGCCCGGCCCTTAATTCACCCCTCCACTTT. The encoded protein is CASSPALNSPLHF. The chain joins TRBV3-1 to TRBJ1-6; D remains unclear. CDR3 length: 13 residues. CDR1 is LGHDT and CDR2 is YNNKEL in the germline V gene (reference sequence). The V end was cut by 4 bases, the J end by 6 bases, with 7 bases between. The full variable domain, its missing parts supplied by reference TRBV3-1 and TRBJ1-6, is DTAVSQTPKYLVTQMGNDKSIKCEQNLGHDTMYWYKQDSKKFLKIMFSYNNKELIINETVPNRFSPKSPDKAHLNLHINSLELGDSAVYFCASSPALNSPLHFGNGTRLTVT.

Ten or more counts support this clonotype. The rearrangement joins TRBV6-2 or TRBV6-3 to TRBJ2-2, with 7 bases fitting TRBD1. Germline CDR1 MNHEY, CDR2 SVGEGT. The junction had 6 bases not matched to a gene; V was cut back by 6 bases and J by 2 bases. This CDR3 spans 15 amino acids. This CDR3 is CASSSRDRNTGELFF. The CDR3 DNA reads TGTGCCAGCAGCTCCCGGGACAGAAACACCGGGGAGCTGTTTTTT.